These 2 T cell receptor beta chains came from one sample sequenced in a study of T cells in Graves' hyperthyroidism and ophthalmopathy (dated by TCRdb to the late 2010s). Receptor libraries were prepared by multiplex PCR. Data came from an Illumina HiSeq 2000. The TCR beta CDR3 regions were amplified from the RNA transcripts. The first round of RT-PCR for the TCR CDR3 was performed with the HTBI primer set and the Qiagen OneStep RT-PCR kit. TCRdb ran its own pipeline on the public reads, namely fastp trimming at Q25 and MiXCR clone calling, and kept in-frame beta chains. Rows with one shared CDR3 protein collapse into an entry with the most common genes and DNA. The sample table lists 450,000 to 700,000 distinct CDR3 sequences, under 60% of them with a count of one. The ten largest clones take up about 8% of the sample. The material sequenced was peripheral blood or thyroid tissue (not recorded which). Receptor source: a woman between 18 and 29 years old with Graves' hyperthyroidism.

This clonotype was observed a handful of times. This chain joins TRBV7-9 and TRBJ2-7; TRBD1 is a possible D gene (5 bases). The V and J ends lost 1 base and 1 base respectively, with 8 bases between them. Germline V gives CDR1 SEHNR, CDR2 FQNEAQ (reference sequence). The CDR3 sequence is 14 residues long. CDR3 bases: TGTGCCAGCAGCTTAGAGGACACTTCCTACGAGCAGTACTTC. Protein: CASSLEDTSYEQYF.

In this sample, this clonotype turned up many times. The CDR3 region has the DNA TGTGCCACCAGTGAGTCCCCCGGGACAGGCGGTTCTAACTATGGCTACACCTTC. It yields the protein CATSESPGTGGSNYGYTF. The chain couples TRBV24-1 to TRBJ1-2; 8 nucleotides align to TRBD1. The CDR3 has 18 residues. In germline, CDR1 is KGHDR, CDR2 SFDVKD. The V and J ends lost 4 bases and 0 bases, in that order; junction bases with no gene match: 12.